This entry lists 20 T cell receptor beta chains sequenced from one sample in a study of identical twins. TCRdb re-called the 5' RACE reads with MiXCR, one entry per CDR3 protein. The sample lists about 340,000 distinct CDR3 sequences; 12% were seen once. These records were also assigned to another study, of yellow fever vaccine responses in identical twins.

Sequenced material: CD8+ T cells sorted from blood. The receptors were gathered from a woman younger than 35 in good health.

This clonotype occurred many times. The chain is built from TRBV12-3 or TRBV12-4 and TRBJ1-1; a possible D gene is TRBD1 (6 bases). The V end was cut by 4 bases, the J end by 4 bases, with 16 bases between. CDR3 size: 15 residues. This CDR3 reads CASSWNTGSGTEAFF. In DNA, the CDR3 is TGTGCCAGCAGTTGGAACACAGGGTCAGGCACTGAAGCTTTCTTT.

This clonotype has a single count. The V and J genes are TRBV27 and TRBJ1-2; 8 positions agree with TRBD1. CDR3 length: 14 amino acids. Germline V gene lookup returns CDR1 MNHEY and CDR2 SMNVEV (reference sequence). With 4 bases clipped from V and 4 bases from J, the junction kept 5 bases outside the gene matches. In DNA, the CDR3 is TGTGCCAGCAGTTGGACAGGGAAAAGCTATGGCTACACCTTC. Translating gives CASSWTGKSYGYTF.

This clonotype was seen a few times. V and J are TRBV28 and TRBJ2-5; 8 bases map to TRBD2. The CDR3 covers 16 residues. Trimming took 2 bases from V and 5 from J; bases not matched to a gene: 10. Germline CDR1 MDHEN, CDR2 SYDVKM. CDR3 sequence reads: CASSLLLSGSPETQYF. The DNA for the CDR3 is TGTGCCAGCAGTTTACTACTCAGCGGGAGCCCCGAGACCCAGTACTTC.

CDR3 amino acids: CASSIGTPEAFF. The CDR3 nucleotides are TGTGCCAGCAGCATCGGTACCCCTGAAGCTTTCTTT. J is TRBJ1-1 and V is TRBV13; D call uncertain. The V gene's germline CDR1 is PRHDT and CDR2 FYEKMQ (reference sequence). The V gene lost 5 bases and the J gene lost 6 bases, with 10 bases spanning the gap. The CDR3 sequence is 12 residues long.

In its sample, this clonotype was seen many times. This chain connects TRBV4-2 to TRBJ2-3; D remains unclear. Germline values: CDR1 LGHNA, CDR2 YNFKEQ. V was cut by 0 bases and J by 2 bases, with 6 bases left in between. CDR3 length equals 14 residues. CDR3 loop: CASSQEVLTDTQYF. Here the CDR3 DNA reads TGTGCCAGCAGCCAAGAAGTCCTCACAGATACGCAGTATTTT.

This clonotype has more than one count but fewer than ten. The rearrangement links TRBV27 to TRBJ2-1; the match to TRBD2 covers 10 bases. The CDR3 length is 16 residues. The junction had 8 bases not matched to a gene; V was cut back by 6 bases and J by 3 bases. Germline V gene sequence: CDR1 MNHEY, CDR2 SMNVEV (reference sequence). CDR3 nucleotides: TGTGCCAGCAGCCCGGATAGCGGGAGGATCTACAATGAGCAGTTCTTC. Protein sequence: CASSPDSGRIYNEQFF.

The gene calls are TRBV6-2 or TRBV6-3 and TRBJ2-1, with D perhaps matching TRBD2 (5 bases). CDR1 and CDR2 (germline): MNHEY, SVGEGT. The V end was cut by 4 bases, the J end by 5 bases, with 12 bases between. The CDR3 covers 14 residues. CDR3 region: CASSWPADDNEQFF. CDR3 coding DNA: TGTGCCAGCAGTTGGCCAGCGGATGACAATGAGCAGTTCTTC.

The rearrangement links TRBV20-1 to TRBJ2-5; D is possibly TRBD2 (5 bases). The V end was cut by 0 bases, the J end by 7 bases, with 15 bases between. The CDR3 sequence is 14 residues long. The germline V gene encodes CDR1 DFQATT and CDR2 SNEGSKA (reference sequence). CDR3: CSAREQRWMRTQYF. The CDR3 region has the DNA TGCAGTGCTAGAGAACAGCGGTGGATGCGGACCCAGTACTTC.

The chain recombines TRBV9 with TRBJ2-2; D uncertain. The ends were cut back, 0 bases at V and 6 bases at J, with 15 bases in the middle. CDR1 is SGDLS and CDR2 is YYNGEE in the germline V gene. The CDR3 length is 16 residues. The CDR3 DNA follows: TGTGCCAGCAGCGTAGAAGGCCCACCTGGCGCCGGGGAGCTGTTTTTT. It encodes CASSVEGPPGAGELFF.

This clonotype was counted only a few times. This chain links TRBV10-3 with TRBJ2-3; D remains unclear. V lost 8 bases, J lost 4 bases, and 10 bases lay in between. Looked up from germline, CDR1 is ENHRY and CDR2 is SYGVKD. The CDR3 loop spans 12 amino acids. CDR3 loop: CAIPGDADTQYF. Written as DNA, the CDR3 is TGTGCCATCCCAGGCGACGCAGATACGCAGTATTTT.

The table lists this clonotype with a few counts. The gene calls are TRBV28 and TRBJ2-7, with D hard to call. The CDR3 sequence is 17 residues long. From germline, CDR1 is MDHEN and CDR2 SYDVKM. The V end was cut by 0 bases, the J end by 0 bases, with 15 bases between. The CDR3 protein is CASSLWAGSESSYEQYF. CDR3 DNA: TGTGCCAGCAGTTTATGGGCCGGATCCGAAAGCTCCTACGAGCAGTACTTC.

This clonotype was picked up a small number of times. Written as DNA, the CDR3 is TGCAGTGCTAGTGGGATGGGGGGGGCTCCAGGAGAGACCCAGTACTTC. It is translated as CSASGMGGAPGETQYF. The V gene is TRBV20-1, the J gene TRBJ2-5, with D perhaps TRBD2 (7 bases). CDR1 is DFQATT, CDR2 SNEGSKA, per germline (reference sequence). CDR3 length equals 16 residues. V lost 3 bases, J lost 4 bases, and 21 bases lay in between.

This clonotype was recorded at least ten times. The V and J genes are TRBV29-1 and TRBJ2-1, with D uncertain. Germline loops: CDR1 SQVTM, CDR2 ANQGSEA. This CDR3 is 14 amino acids long. Trimming took off 5 bases at V and 8 bases at J, with 19 bases between the two ends. CDR3 region: CSVFTSRQVYEQFF. DNA of the CDR3: TGCAGCGTTTTTACCTCTCGGCAGGTTTATGAGCAGTTCTTC.

This chain links TRBV27 with TRBJ2-7; tentatively, D is TRBD1 (6 bases). CDR1 MNHEY and CDR2 SMNVEV come from the germline V gene (reference sequence). The germline V and J ends were trimmed by 4 bases and 0 bases, with 10 bases remaining between them. The CDR3 loop spans 14 amino acids. The CDR3 DNA follows: TGTGCCAGCAGTTCCCGACAGGACTCCTACGAGCAGTACGTC. Amino acid sequence: CASSSRQDSYEQYV.

The table lists this clonotype with a few counts. The chain employs TRBV6-2 or TRBV6-3 and TRBJ1-1; possibly TRBD1 for D (6 bases). Germline CDR1 is MNHEY and CDR2 is SVGEGT. The CDR3 has 12 amino acids. The V and J ends lost 11 bases and 4 bases respectively, with 14 bases between them. CDR3 region: CAGGGVGTEAFF. DNA of the CDR3: TGTGCCGGAGGGGGAGTCGGCACTGAAGCTTTCTTT.

V and J are TRBV24-1 and TRBJ2-1, with 7 bases fitting TRBD1. Germline V gene sequence: CDR1 KGHDR, CDR2 SFDVKD. The CDR3 extends over 13 amino acids. J was trimmed by 7 bases and V by 2 bases; bases with no gene match: 1. CDR3 DNA sequence: TGTGCCACCAGTGATTACAGGGGAAATGAGCAGTTCTTC. Amino acid sequence: CATSDYRGNEQFF.

This clonotype was seen ten or more times. This chain links TRBV7-8 with TRBJ2-7; D is ambiguous. The V end was cut by 4 bases, the J end by 4 bases, with 14 bases between. The CDR3 extends over 14 amino acids. Looked up from germline, CDR1 is SGHVS and CDR2 is FQNEAQ. CDR3 region: CASSSGIGVYEQYF. The CDR3 DNA follows: TGTGCCAGCAGCTCCGGAATAGGAGTGTACGAGCAGTACTTC.

This clonotype was counted only a few times. This rearrangement joins TRBV20-1 to TRBJ2-7; 8 positions match TRBD1. The length of the CDR3 is 14 residues. V lost 2 bases, J lost 6 bases, and 9 bases stayed unmatched. Germline V gives CDR1 DFQATT, CDR2 SNEGSKA (reference sequence). Written as DNA, the CDR3 is TGCAGTGCTAGATTCTGGACAGGGCAACGCGAGCAGTACTTC. Its translation is CSARFWTGQREQYF.

This clonotype was recorded a few times. This chain connects TRBV5-1 to TRBJ1-4, with D tentatively TRBD1 (5 bases). The CDR3 is 13 amino acids. Germline V gives CDR1 SGHRS, CDR2 YFSETQ. The V gene lost 0 bases and the J gene lost 15 bases, with 15 bases spanning the gap. This CDR3 reads CASSLEGPATVFF. CDR3 nucleotide sequence: TGCGCCAGCAGCTTGGAGGGACCGGCAACGGTGTTTTTT. Complete variable domain (other parts from reference TRBV5-1 and TRBJ1-4): KAGVTQTPRYLIKTRGQQVTLSCSPISGHRSVSWYQQTPGQGLQFLFEYFSETQRNKGNFPGRFSGRQFSNSRSEMNVSTLELGDSALYLCASSLEGPATVFFGSGTQLSVL.

This clonotype appeared a few times. The chain employs TRBV27 and TRBJ2-7; perhaps TRBD2 as D (5 bases). The CDR3 is 15 amino acids. Germline V gene lookup returns CDR1 MNHEY and CDR2 SMNVEV (reference sequence). V gave up 1 base and J gave up 0 bases, with 10 bases separating them. The CDR3 spells CASSLLPGSSYEQYF. The CDR3 bases are TGTGCCAGCAGTTTATTGCCGGGGTCCTCCTACGAGCAGTACTTC.